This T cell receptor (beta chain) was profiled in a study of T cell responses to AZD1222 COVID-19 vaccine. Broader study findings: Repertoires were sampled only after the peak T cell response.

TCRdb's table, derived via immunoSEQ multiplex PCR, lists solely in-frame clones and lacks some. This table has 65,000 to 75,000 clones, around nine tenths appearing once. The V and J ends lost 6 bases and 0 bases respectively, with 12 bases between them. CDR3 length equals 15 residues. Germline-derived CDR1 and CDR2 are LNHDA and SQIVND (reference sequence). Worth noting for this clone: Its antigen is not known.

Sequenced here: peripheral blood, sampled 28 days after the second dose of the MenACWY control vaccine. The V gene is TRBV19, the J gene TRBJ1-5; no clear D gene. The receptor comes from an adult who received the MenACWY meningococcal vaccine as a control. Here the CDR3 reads CASSRDDYSNQPQHF. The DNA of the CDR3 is TGTGCCAGTAGCCGTGATGATTATAGCAATCAGCCCCAGCATTTT.